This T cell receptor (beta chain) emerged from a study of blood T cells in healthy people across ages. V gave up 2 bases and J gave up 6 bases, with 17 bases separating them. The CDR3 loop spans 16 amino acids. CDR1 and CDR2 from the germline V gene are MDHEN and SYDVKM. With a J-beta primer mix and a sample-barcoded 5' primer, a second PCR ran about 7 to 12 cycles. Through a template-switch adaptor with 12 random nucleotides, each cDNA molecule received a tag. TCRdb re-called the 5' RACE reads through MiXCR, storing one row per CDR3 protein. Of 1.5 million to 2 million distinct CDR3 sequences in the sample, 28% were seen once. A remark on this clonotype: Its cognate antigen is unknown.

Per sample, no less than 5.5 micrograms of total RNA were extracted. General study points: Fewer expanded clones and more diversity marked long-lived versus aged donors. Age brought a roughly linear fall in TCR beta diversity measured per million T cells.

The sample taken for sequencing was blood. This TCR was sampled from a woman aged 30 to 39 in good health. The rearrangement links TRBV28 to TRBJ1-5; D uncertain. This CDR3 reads CASSLISGRIAQPQHF. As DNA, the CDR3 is TGTGCCAGCAGTTTAATCTCCGGACGTATAGCTCAGCCCCAGCATTTT.